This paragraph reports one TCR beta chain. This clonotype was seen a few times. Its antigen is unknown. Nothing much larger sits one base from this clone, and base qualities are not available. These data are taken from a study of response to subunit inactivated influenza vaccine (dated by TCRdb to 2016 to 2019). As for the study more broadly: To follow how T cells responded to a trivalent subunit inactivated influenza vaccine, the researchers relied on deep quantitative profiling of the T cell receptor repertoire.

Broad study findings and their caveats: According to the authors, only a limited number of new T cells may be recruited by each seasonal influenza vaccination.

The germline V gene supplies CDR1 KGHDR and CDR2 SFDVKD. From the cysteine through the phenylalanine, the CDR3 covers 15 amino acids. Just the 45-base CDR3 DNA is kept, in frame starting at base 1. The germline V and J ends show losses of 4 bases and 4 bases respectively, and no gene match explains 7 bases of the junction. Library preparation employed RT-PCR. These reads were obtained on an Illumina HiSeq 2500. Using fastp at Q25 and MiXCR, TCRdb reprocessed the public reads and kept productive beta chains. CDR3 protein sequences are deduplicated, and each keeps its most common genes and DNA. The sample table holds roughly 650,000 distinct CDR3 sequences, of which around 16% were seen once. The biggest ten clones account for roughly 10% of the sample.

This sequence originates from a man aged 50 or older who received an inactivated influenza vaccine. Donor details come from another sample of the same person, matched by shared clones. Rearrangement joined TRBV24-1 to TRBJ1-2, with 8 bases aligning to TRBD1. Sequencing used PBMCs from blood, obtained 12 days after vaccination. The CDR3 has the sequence CATSDSGGLGYGYTF. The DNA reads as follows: TGTGCCACCAGTGACTCAGGGGGCCTAGGCTATGGCTACACCTTC.